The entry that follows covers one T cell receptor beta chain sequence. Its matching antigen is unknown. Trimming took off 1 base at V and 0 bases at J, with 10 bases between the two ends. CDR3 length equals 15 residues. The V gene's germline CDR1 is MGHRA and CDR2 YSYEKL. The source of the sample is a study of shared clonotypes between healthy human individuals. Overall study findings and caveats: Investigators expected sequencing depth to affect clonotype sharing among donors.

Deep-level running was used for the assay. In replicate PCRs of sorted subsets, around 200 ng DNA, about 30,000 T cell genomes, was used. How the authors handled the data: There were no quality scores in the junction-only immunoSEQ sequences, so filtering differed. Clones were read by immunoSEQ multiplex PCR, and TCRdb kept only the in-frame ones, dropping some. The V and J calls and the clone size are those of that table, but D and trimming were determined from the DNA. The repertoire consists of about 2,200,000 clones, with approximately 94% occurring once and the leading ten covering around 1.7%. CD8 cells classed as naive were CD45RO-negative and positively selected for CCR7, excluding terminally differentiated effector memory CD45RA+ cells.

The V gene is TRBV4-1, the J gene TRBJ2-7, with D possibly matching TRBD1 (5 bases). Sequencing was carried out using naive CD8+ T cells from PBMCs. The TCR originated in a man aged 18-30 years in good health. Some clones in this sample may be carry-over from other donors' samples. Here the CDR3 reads CASSQGQGYSYEQYF. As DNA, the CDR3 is TGCGCCAGCAGCCAAGGGCAGGGCTACTCCTACGAGCAGTACTTC.